This is a list of T cell receptor beta chains from one sample in a study of T cells in Graves' hyperthyroidism and ophthalmopathy. TCRdb reprocessed the multiplex PCR reads with MiXCR, giving one entry per CDR3 protein. The sample holds some 400,000 distinct CDR3 sequences, around 14% seen once. Sequences were obtained from blood. The receptor source for this set is an older woman with Graves' hyperthyroidism. CDR3s include the opening cysteine and the closing phenylalanine or tryptophan. The D gene is left open where the match is weak. Part of the rows lack a size; the others show once, few, many or a class for expanded clones.

j_call d_call v_call clone_size cdr3_nt cdr3_aa
TRBJ1-5 NA TRBV7-9 many TGTGCCAGCAGCTTAGGACAGAATCAGCCCCAGCATTTT CASSLGQNQPQHF
TRBJ2-2 TRBD2 TRBV7-9 few TGTGCCAGCAGCTCTCCTTCTAGCGGGAGAGACACCGGGGAGCTGTTTTTT CASSSPSSGRDTGELFF
TRBJ2-7 TRBD2 TRBV3-1 NA TGTGCCAGCAGCCAAGAAACTAGCGGAGCCCGCTACGAGCAGTACTTC CASSQETSGARYEQYF
TRBJ2-7 NA TRBV5-1 many TGCGCCAGCAGCTTGGGGTCCCCTGACGAGCAGTACTTC CASSLGSPDEQYF
TRBJ2-3 NA TRBV7-2 many TGTGCCAGCAGCTTAGGGGGTGGAGGGGGCGCGTTCGCAGATACGCAGTATTTT CASSLGGGGGAFADTQYF
TRBJ2-1 NA TRBV20-1 many TGCAGTGCTAGAACTTACAATGAGCAGTTCTTC CSARTYNEQFF
TRBJ2-2 TRBD2 TRBV12-3/TRBV12-4 NA TGTGCCAGCACTCATAGCGGGAAGATCGGGGAGCTGTTTTTT CASTHSGKIGELFF
TRBJ2-2 TRBD1 TRBV5-1 few TGCGCCAGCAGCTCACCGGGACAGGCAAACACCGGGGAGCTGTTTTTT CASSSPGQANTGELFF
TRBJ1-2 TRBD1 TRBV12-3/TRBV12-4 many TGTGCCAGCAGTTTTTGGGACAGGGTCGCTGGCTACACCTTC CASSFWDRVAGYTF
TRBJ1-1 TRBD1 TRBV10-3 NA TGTGCCACCCGGGACAGGCCCACTGAAGCTTTCTTT CATRDRPTEAFF
TRBJ1-6 NA TRBV5-1 few TGCGCCAGCAGCTTGGCCGGAGACAGCAATTCACCCCTCCACTTT CASSLAGDSNSPLHF
TRBJ1-1 NA TRBV2 many TGTGCCAGCATGGGGGGGGACGGTAGCACTGAAGCTTTCTTT CASMGGDGSTEAFF
TRBJ1-1 NA TRBV2 many TGTGCCAGCAGTGAAGGAGGTCGCTTGAACACTGAAGCTTTCTTT CASSEGGRLNTEAFF
TRBJ2-3 TRBD2 TRBV7-9 many TGTGCCAGCAGCTCTGACGGGACTAGCGTCACAGATACGCAGTATTTT CASSSDGTSVTDTQYF
TRBJ2-1 TRBD1 TRBV12-3/TRBV12-4 once TGTGCCAGCAGTTTAGGACAGGGGATCGATGAGCAGTTCTTC CASSLGQGIDEQFF
TRBJ2-7 TRBD2 TRBV11-2 many TGTGCCAGCAGCTTAGCACTAGCGGGAGCGAACGAGCAGTACTTC CASSLALAGANEQYF
TRBJ2-7 TRBD1 TRBV24-1 NA TGTGCCACCAGTGATCACAACAGGGGTTCCTACGAGCAGTACTTC CATSDHNRGSYEQYF
TRBJ1-2 NA TRBV13 few TGTGCCAGCAGCTCGGGACCGATGGGCTACACCTTC CASSSGPMGYTF
TRBJ1-6 NA TRBV6-1 NA TGTGCCAGCAGGGAAATCGATTCACCCCTCCACTTT CASREIDSPLHF
TRBJ1-4 NA TRBV30 NA TGTGCCTGGAGTACCCGATGGGGAGGGGGTGATGAAAAACTGTTTTTT CAWSTRWGGGDEKLFF
TRBJ2-7 NA TRBV6-1 few TGTGCCAGCAGTGAAGCGCCAGGGATAAGCTACGAGCAGTACTTC CASSEAPGISYEQYF
TRBJ2-2 TRBD2 TRBV10-3 NA TGTGCCATCAGTGAGTCGCCGGGACTAGCGCAGAACACCGGGGAGCTGTTTTTT CAISESPGLAQNTGELFF
TRBJ2-1 NA TRBV27 many TGTGCCAGCAGTTCCCGTCTGGACAATGAGCAGTTCTTC CASSSRLDNEQFF
TRBJ2-1 NA TRBV10-3 many TGTGCCATCAGTGAAAATCTGGGCGAGCAGTTCTTC CAISENLGEQFF
TRBJ2-5 TRBD2 TRBV20-1 many TGCAGTGCTATCAAATTAGCGGGAGTAGGAGAGACCCAGTACTTC CSAIKLAGVGETQYF
TRBJ2-5 NA TRBV4-1 NA TGCGCCAGCAGCCAAGAGGCACAGGGCAAAGAGACCCAGTACTTC CASSQEAQGKETQYF
TRBJ1-5 NA TRBV19 few TGTGCCAGTAGTATAGGGGGGCAGGGGCGCAATCAGCCCCAGCATTTT CASSIGGQGRNQPQHF
TRBJ1-1 NA TRBV6-1 few TGTGCCAGCACTACAAGCAGGGAGAGGGCTGAAGCTTTCTTT CASTTSRERAEAFF
TRBJ1-2 NA TRBV29-1 NA TGCAGCGTTGGGTTATTACAGGGATCCACTAACTATGGCTACACCTTC CSVGLLQGSTNYGYTF
TRBJ2-1 TRBD2 TRBV5-1 many TGCGCCAGCAGCTTCGGACTAGCGGAATGGAGCTCCTACAATGAGCAGTTCTTC CASSFGLAEWSSYNEQFF
TRBJ2-7 NA TRBV4-1 NA TGCGCCAGCAGCCCCCCCCGCGGGATCTACGAGCAGTACTTC CASSPPRGIYEQYF
TRBJ2-3 NA TRBV19 NA TGTGCCAGTAGTAGTACGGGCAAAAGCACAGATACGCAGTATTTT CASSSTGKSTDTQYF
TRBJ2-3 NA TRBV7-9 NA TGTGCCAGCAGCTTGTGGGAGTCGGGCACAGATACGCAGTATTTT CASSLWESGTDTQYF
TRBJ1-2 NA TRBV3-1 many TGTGCCAGCAGCCGGACGGGTGGCTACACCTTC CASSRTGGYTF
TRBJ2-7 NA TRBV28 many TGTGCCAGCTCTTGGCATATAGCGGAAAGCTCCTACGAGCAGTACTTC CASSWHIAESSYEQYF
TRBJ1-2 NA TRBV18 few TGTGCCAGCTCACCGGCAGGCAGCTCGGGGGGCTACACCTTC CASSPAGSSGGYTF
TRBJ2-2 NA TRBV3-1 many TGTGCCAGCAGCCACGGGACGAAGAACACCGGGGAGCTGTTTTTT CASSHGTKNTGELFF
TRBJ2-3 NA TRBV9 NA TGTGCCAGCAGCGTCCAGGACGTCCGGGATACGCAGTATTTT CASSVQDVRDTQYF
TRBJ2-1 TRBD1 TRBV7-3 many TGTGCCAGCAGCTTAAATGCAGGGGGCAATGAGCAGTTCTTC CASSLNAGGNEQFF
TRBJ2-1 TRBD2 TRBV7-9 NA TGTGCCAGCAGCTTAGTGGGACTAGCGGAGGCCTACGATGAGCAGTTCTTC CASSLVGLAEAYDEQFF
TRBJ2-3 NA TRBV15 few TGTGCCACCAGCTCAATATGGCCCACAGATACGCAGTATTTT CATSSIWPTDTQYF
TRBJ2-7 TRBD1 TRBV5-5 many TGTGCCAGCAGCCCCCGGACAGGTACGCACGAGCAGTACTTC CASSPRTGTHEQYF
TRBJ2-1 NA TRBV19 many TGTGCCAGTAGTATTTTTGCGGGCGGGTCCTACAATGAGCAGTTCTTC CASSIFAGGSYNEQFF
TRBJ2-2 NA TRBV12-3/TRBV12-4 few TGTGCCAGCAGGGTATGGGACGGGGAGCTGTTTTTT CASRVWDGELFF
TRBJ2-5 TRBD1 TRBV28 NA TGTGCCAGCAAGCCGGGACAGGGGTGGGAGACCCAGCACTTC CASKPGQGWETQHF
TRBJ1-2 NA TRBV18 many TGTGCCAGCTCACCAGGTGCGAGGGGCTCGGGCTATGGCTACACCTTC CASSPGARGSGYGYTF
TRBJ2-1 NA TRBV24-1 NA TGTGCCACCAGTGATTTGAGAGGGGGGAATGAGCAGTTCTTC CATSDLRGGNEQFF
TRBJ2-1 TRBD2 TRBV13 many TGTGCCAGCAGCTCGGGACTAGCGGAAGACAATGAGCAGTTCTTC CASSSGLAEDNEQFF
TRBJ2-1 TRBD2 TRBV20-1 few TGCAGTGCGGGGACTAGCGGGAAATTCTACAATGAGCAGTTCTTC CSAGTSGKFYNEQFF
TRBJ2-1 NA TRBV6-1 few TGTGCCAGCAGTGAACCCTCCTTAAACAATGAGCAGTTCTTC CASSEPSLNNEQFF
TRBJ2-1 TRBD2 TRBV7-3 NA TGTGCCAGCAGCTTATTGGCTAGCGGGAGTAATGAGCAGTTCTTC CASSLLASGSNEQFF
TRBJ2-7 TRBD2 TRBV10-3 many TGTGCCATCAGTGGGGGACTAGCGGGAGCCCGCGAGCAGTACTTC CAISGGLAGAREQYF
TRBJ1-1 TRBD1 TRBV18 few TGTGCCAGCTCACGAGGTTCAGGGACAGGGAATGCGAGAAATGGTTTCTTT CASSRGSGTGNARNGFF